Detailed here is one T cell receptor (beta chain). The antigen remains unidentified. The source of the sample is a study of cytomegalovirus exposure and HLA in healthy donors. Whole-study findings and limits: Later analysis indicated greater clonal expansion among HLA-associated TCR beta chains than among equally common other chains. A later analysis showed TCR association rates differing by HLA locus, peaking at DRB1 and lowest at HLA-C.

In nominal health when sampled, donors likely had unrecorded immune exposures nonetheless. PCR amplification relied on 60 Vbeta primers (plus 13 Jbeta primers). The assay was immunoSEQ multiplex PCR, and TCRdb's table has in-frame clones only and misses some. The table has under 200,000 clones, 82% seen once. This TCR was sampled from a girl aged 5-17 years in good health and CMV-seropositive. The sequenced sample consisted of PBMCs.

CDR3 loop: CASSFRAEGEQYF. Written as DNA, the CDR3 is TGCGCCAGCAGCTTCCGGGCCGAGGGCGAGCAGTACTTC. The gene calls are TRBV5-1 and TRBJ2-7; TRBD2 might be the D (5 bases). The length of the CDR3 is 13 residues. The V end lost 2 bases, the J end lost 6 bases, and 12 bases lay between the germline ends. Germline CDR1 and CDR2: SGHRS and YFSETQ.